The source of this T cell receptor (beta chain) is a study of identifying expanded T cells in peripheral blood. The repertoire was sequenced with immunoSEQ multiplex PCR; TCRdb's copy has only in-frame clones and lacks some. In the table there are roughly 100,000 clones, around 88% of which are singletons. The length of the CDR3 is 11 residues. In germline, CDR1 is MNHEY, CDR2 SVGAGI. This clone was counted a few times. The sequence was obtained from a person between 18 and 75 years old in good health. The chain employs TRBV6-5 and TRBJ1-2; D is unclear. What was sequenced was blood. The CDR3 region has the DNA TGTGCGGCCGGGCTGGATTATGGCTACACCTTC. Translation gives CAAGLDYGYTF.